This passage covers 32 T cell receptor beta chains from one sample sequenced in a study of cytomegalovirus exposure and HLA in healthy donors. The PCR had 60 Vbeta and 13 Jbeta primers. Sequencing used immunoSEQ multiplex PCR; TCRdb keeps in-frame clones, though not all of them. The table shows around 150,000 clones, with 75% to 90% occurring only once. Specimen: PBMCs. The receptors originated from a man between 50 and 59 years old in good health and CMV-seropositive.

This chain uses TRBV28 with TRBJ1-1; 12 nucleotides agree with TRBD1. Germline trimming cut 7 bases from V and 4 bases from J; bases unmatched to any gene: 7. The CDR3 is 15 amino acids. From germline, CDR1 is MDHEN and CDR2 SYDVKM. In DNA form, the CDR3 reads TGTGCCAGCAACCGGGACAGGGGGCTGGTCACTGAAGCTTTCTTT. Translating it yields CASNRDRGLVTEAFF. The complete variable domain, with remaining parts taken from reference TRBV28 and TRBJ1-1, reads DVKVTQSSRYLVKRTGEKVFLECVQDMDHENMFWYRQDPGLGLRLIYFSYDVKMKEKGDIPEGYSVSREKKERFSLILESASTNQTSMYLCASNRDRGLVTEAFFGQGTRLTVV.

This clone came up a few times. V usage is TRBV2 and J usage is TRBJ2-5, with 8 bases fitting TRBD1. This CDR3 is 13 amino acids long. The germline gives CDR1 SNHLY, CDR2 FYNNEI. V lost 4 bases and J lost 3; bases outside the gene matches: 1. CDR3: CASSADREETQYF. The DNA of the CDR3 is TGTGCCAGCAGTGCGGACAGGGAAGAGACCCAGTACTTC.

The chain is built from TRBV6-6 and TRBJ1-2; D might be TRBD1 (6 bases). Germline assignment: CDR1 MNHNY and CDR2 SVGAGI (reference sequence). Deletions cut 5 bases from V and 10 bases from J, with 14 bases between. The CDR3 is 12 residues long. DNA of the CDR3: TGTGCCAGCAGTGAGGACAGCCGATTCTACACCTTC. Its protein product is CASSEDSRFYTF.

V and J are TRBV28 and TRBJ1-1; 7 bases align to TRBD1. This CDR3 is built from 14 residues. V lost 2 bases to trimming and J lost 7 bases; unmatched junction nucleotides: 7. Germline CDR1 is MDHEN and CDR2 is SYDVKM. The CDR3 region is CASSLEGTAGEAFF. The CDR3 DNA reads TGTGCCAGCAGTTTAGAAGGGACAGCCGGTGAAGCTTTCTTT.

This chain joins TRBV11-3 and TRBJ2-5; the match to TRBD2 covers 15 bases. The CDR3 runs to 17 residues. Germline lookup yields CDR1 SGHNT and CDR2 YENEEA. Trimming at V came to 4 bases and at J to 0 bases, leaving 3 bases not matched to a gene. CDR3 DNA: TGTGCCAGCAGCTCCGGACTAGCGGGGGGGTACCAAGAGACCCAGTACTTC. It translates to CASSSGLAGGYQETQYF.

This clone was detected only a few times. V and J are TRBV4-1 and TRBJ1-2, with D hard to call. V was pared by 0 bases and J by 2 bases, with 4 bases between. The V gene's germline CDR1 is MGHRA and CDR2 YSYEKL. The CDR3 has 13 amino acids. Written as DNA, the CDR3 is TGCGCCAGCAGCCAAGACGGGAACTATGGCTACACCTTC. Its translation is CASSQDGNYGYTF.

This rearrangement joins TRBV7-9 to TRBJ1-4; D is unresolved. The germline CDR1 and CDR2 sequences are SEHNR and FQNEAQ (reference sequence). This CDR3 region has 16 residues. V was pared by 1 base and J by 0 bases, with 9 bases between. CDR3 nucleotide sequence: TGTGCCAGCAGCTTAGTATCAGGTGCAACTAATGAAAAACTGTTTTTT. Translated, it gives CASSLVSGATNEKLFF.

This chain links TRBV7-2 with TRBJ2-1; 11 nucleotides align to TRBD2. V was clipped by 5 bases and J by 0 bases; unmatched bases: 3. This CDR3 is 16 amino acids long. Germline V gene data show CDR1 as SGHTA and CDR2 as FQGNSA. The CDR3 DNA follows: TGTGCCAGCAGCATCGGACTAGCGGGCTCCTACAATGAGCAGTTCTTC. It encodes CASSIGLAGSYNEQFF.

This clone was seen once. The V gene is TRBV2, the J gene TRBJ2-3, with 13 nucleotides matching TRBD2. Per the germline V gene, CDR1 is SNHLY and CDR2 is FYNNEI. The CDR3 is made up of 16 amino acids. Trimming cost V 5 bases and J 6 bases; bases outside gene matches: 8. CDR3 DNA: TGTGCCAGCAGTTTGACTAGCGGGGGGTCAAGGGATACGCAGTATTTT. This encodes CASSLTSGGSRDTQYF. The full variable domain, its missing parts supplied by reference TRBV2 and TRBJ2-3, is EPEVTQTPSHQVTQMGQEVILRCVPISNHLYFYWYRQILGQKVEFLVSFYNNEISEKSEIFDDQFSVERPDGSNFTLKIRSTKLEDSAMYFCASSLTSGGSRDTQYFGPGTRLTVL.

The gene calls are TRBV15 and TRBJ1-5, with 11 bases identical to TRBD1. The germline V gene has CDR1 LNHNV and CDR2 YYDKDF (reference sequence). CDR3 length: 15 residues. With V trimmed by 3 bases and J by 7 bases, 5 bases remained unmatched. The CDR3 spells CATSSRTGGGQPQHF. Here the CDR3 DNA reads TGTGCCACCAGCAGTCGGACAGGGGGCGGACAGCCCCAGCATTTT.

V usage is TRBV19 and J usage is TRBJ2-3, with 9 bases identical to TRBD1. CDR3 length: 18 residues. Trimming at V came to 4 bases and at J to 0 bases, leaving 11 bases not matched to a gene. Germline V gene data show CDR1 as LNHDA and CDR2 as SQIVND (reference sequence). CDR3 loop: CASSRSGTGRISTDTQYF. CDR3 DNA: TGTGCCAGTAGTAGATCGGGGACAGGGCGCATCAGCACAGATACGCAGTATTTT. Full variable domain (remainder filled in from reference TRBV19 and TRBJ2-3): DGGITQSPKYLFRKEGQNVTLSCEQNLNHDAMYWYRQDPGQGLRLIYYSQIVNDFQKGDIAEGYSVSREKKESFPLTVTSAQKNPTAFYLCASSRSGTGRISTDTQYFGPGTRLTVL.

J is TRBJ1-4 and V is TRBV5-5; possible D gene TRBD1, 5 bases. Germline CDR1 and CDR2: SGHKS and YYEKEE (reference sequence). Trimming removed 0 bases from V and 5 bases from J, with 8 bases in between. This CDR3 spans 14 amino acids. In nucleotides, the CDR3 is TGTGCCAGCAGCTTGGACAGGTTCAATGAAAAACTGTTTTTT. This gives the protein CASSLDRFNEKLFF.

DNA for the CDR3: TGCGCCAGCAGCCAAAATCGAGGGGACAGGTTAATCACCGGGGAGCTGTTTTTT. This gives the protein CASSQNRGDRLITGELFF. V usage is TRBV4-1 and J usage is TRBJ2-2; 8 bases fit TRBD1. CDR3 length: 18 amino acids. Per germline, CDR1 MGHRA and CDR2 YSYEKL. With V trimmed by 2 bases and J by 4 bases, 12 bases remained unmatched.

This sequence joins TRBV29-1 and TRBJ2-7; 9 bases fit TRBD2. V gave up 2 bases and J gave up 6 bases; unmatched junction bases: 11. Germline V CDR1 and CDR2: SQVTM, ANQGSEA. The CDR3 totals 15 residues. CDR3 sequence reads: CSVELGTAGGGEQYF. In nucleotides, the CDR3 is TGCAGCGTTGAATTGGGGACGGCGGGAGGGGGCGAGCAGTACTTC.

In DNA form, the CDR3 reads TGTGCCAGTGGAAGGACTAGCGGGAGCTGGGAGCTGTTTTTT. Its protein product is CASGRTSGSWELFF. V and J are TRBV19 and TRBJ2-2, with TRBD2 matching 13 bases. This CDR3 contains 14 residues. CDR1 and CDR2 (germline): LNHDA, SQIVND (reference sequence). V was clipped by 8 bases and J by 9 bases; unmatched bases: 6.

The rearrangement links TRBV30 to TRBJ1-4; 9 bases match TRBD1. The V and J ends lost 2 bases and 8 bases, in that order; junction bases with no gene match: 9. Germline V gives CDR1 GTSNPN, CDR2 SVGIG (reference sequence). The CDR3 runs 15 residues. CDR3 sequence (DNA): TGTGCCTGGAGTTCTAAAGGGACAGGGCGGGAAAAACTGTTTTTT. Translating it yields CAWSSKGTGREKLFF.

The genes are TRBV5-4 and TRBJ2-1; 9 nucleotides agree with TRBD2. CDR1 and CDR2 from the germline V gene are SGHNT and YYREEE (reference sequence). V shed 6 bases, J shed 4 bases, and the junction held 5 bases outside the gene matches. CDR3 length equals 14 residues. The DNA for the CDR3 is TGTGCCAGCACCACTAGCGGGTCATACAATGAGCAGTTCTTC. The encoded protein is CASTTSGSYNEQFF.

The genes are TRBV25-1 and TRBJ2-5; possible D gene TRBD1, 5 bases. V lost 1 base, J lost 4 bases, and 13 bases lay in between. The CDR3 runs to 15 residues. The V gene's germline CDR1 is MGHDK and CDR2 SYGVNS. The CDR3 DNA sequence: TGTGCCAGCAGTGAATGGGAAAGGGGCGGAGAGACCCAGTACTTC. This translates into CASSEWERGGETQYF.

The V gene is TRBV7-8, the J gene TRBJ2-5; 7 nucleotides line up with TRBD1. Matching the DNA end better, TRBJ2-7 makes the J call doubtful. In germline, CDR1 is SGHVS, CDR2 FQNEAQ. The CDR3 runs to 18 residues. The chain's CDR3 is CASSLAGSFGTDFYEQYF. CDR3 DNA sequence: TGTGCCAGCAGCTTAGCAGGAAGTTTCGGGACAGATTTCTACGAGCAGTACTTC.

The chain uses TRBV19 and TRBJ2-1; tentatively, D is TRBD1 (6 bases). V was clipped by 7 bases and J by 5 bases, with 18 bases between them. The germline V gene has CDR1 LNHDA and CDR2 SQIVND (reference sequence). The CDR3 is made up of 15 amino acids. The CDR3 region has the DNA TGTGCCAGTATAGGCACAGGGAAAGGGAACAATGAGCAGTTCTTC. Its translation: CASIGTGKGNNEQFF.

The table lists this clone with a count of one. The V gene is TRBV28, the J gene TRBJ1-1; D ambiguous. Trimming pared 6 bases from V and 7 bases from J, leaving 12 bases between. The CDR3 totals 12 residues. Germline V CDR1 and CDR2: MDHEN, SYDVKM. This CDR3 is CASSPLGFEAFF. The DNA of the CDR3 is TGTGCCAGCAGCCCCCTCGGGTTTGAAGCTTTCTTT.

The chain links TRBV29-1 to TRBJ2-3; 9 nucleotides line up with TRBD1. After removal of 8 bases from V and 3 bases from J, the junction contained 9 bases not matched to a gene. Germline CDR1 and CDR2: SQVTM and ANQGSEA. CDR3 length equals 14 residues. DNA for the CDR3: TGCAGCACCGAGGGACAGGGAATAACAGATACGCAGTATTTT. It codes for CSTEGQGITDTQYF.

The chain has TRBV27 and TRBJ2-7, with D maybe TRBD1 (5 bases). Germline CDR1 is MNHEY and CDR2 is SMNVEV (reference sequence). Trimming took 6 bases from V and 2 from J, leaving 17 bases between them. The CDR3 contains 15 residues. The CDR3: CASRQARDFPYEQYF. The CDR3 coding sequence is TGTGCCAGCAGACAGGCTAGGGATTTTCCCTACGAGCAGTACTTC.

The CDR3 nucleotides are TGTGCCAGCAGCCACAGACAGGGCCCCTCTCGATACGAGCAGTACTTC. Its protein product is CASSHRQGPSRYEQYF. The chain joins TRBV14 to TRBJ2-7; the match to TRBD1 covers 7 bases. Germline CDR1 SGHDN, CDR2 FVKESK. This CDR3 is built from 16 residues. The V and J ends lost 3 bases and 4 bases, in that order; junction bases with no gene match: 12.

This CDR3 reads CASSSQDTYNEQFF. The DNA of the CDR3 is TGCGCCAGCAGCTCCCAAGACACCTACAATGAGCAGTTCTTC. This chain connects TRBV5-1 to TRBJ2-1; D is unresolved. The CDR3 spans 14 residues. Germline V gene data show CDR1 as SGHRS and CDR2 as YFSETQ. The germline V and J ends were trimmed by 3 bases and 2 bases, with 9 bases remaining between them.

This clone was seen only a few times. CDR3 amino acids: CASSPSGLAGAYNEQFF. The CDR3 DNA reads as TGCGCCAGCAGCCCCTCTGGACTAGCGGGGGCCTACAATGAGCAGTTCTTC. The chain couples TRBV4-1 to TRBJ2-1; TRBD2 matches at 13 bases. CDR3 size: 17 residues. Germline trimming cut 4 bases from V and 2 bases from J; bases unmatched to any gene: 5. Germline V gene lookup returns CDR1 MGHRA and CDR2 YSYEKL.

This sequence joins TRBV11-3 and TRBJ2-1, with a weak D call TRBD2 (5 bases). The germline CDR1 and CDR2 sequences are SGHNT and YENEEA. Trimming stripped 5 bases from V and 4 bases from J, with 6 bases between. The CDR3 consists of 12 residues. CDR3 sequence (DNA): TGTGCCAGCAGCGAGGGTTACAATGAGCAGTTCTTC. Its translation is CASSEGYNEQFF.

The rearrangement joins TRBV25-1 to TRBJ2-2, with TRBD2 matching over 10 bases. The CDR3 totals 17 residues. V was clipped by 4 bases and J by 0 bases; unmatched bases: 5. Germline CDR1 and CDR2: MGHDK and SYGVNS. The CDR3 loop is CASSGRLAGANTGELFF. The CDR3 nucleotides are TGTGCCAGCAGTGGTCGGCTAGCGGGGGCGAACACCGGGGAGCTGTTTTTT.

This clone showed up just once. The CDR3: CASSMGGGTGELFF. In nucleotides, the CDR3 is TGTGCCAGTAGTATGGGAGGGGGCACCGGGGAGCTGTTTTTT. This chain links TRBV19 with TRBJ2-2; possible D gene TRBD2, 7 bases. Trimming stripped 3 bases from V and 4 bases from J, with 9 bases between. Germline lookup yields CDR1 LNHDA and CDR2 SQIVND (reference sequence). This CDR3 is 14 amino acids long.

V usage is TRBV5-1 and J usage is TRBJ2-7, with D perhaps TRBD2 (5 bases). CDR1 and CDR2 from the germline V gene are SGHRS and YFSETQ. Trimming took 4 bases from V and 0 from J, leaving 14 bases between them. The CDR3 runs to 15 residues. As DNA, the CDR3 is TGCGCCAGCAGCCCGGGGAGTCCCAGCTCCTACGAGCAGTACTTC. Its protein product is CASSPGSPSSYEQYF. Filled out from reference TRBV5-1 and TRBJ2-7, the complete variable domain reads KAGVTQTPRYLIKTRGQQVTLSCSPISGHRSVSWYQQTPGQGLQFLFEYFSETQRNKGNFPGRFSGRQFSNSRSEMNVSTLELGDSALYLCASSPGSPSSYEQYFGPGTRLTVT.

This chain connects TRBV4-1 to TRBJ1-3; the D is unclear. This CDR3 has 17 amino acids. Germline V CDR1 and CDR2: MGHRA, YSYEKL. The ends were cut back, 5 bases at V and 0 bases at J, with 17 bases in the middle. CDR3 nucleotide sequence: TGCGCCAGCAGCTGGAGTGGAGGTGACTTCTCTGGAAACACCATATATTTT. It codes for CASSWSGGDFSGNTIYF.

The DNA for the CDR3 is TGCGCCAGCAGCCAAGACCCGACTGGTTTATATGGCTACACCTTC. It is translated as CASSQDPTGLYGYTF. The chain links TRBV4-3 to TRBJ1-2; D unclear. This CDR3 has 15 residues. Germline V gene sequence: CDR1 LGHNA, CDR2 YSLEER. Deletions cut 0 bases from V and 5 bases from J, with 13 bases between.